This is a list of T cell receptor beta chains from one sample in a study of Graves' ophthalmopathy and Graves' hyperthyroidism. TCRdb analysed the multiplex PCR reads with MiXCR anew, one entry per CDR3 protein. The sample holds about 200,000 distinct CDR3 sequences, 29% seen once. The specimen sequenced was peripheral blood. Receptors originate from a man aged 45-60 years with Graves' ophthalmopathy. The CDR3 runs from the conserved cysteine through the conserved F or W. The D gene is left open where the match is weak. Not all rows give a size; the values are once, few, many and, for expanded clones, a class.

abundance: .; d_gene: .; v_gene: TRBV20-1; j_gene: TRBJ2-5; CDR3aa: CSARTPEGAETQYF; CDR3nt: TGCAGTGCTAGGACGCCGGAGGGGGCTGAGACCCAGTACTTC
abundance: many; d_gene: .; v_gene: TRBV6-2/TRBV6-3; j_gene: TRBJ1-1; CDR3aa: CASSFPGEAFF; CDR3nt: TGTGCCAGCAGTTTCCCAGGTGAAGCTTTCTTT
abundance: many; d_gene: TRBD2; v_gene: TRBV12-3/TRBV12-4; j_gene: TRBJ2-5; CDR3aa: CASSLRASGSQTQYF; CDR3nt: TGTGCCAGCAGTTTAAGGGCTAGCGGGAGCCAGACCCAGTACTTC
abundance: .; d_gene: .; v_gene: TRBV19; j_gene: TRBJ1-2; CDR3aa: CASTVTANYGYTF; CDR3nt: TGTGCCAGTACGGTAACCGCTAACTATGGCTACACCTTC
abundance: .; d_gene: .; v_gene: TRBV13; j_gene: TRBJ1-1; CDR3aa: CASSYRVFGEDTEAFF; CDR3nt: TGTGCCAGCAGCTACAGGGTGTTTGGGGAAGACACTGAAGCTTTCTTT
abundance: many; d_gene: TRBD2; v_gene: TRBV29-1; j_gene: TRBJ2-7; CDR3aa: CSVSGTSGRTYEQYF; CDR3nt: TGCAGCGTGAGCGGGACTAGCGGGAGAACCTACGAGCAGTACTTC
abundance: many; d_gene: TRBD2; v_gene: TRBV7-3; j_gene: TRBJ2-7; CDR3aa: CASSSGLAGNEQYF; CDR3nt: TGTGCCAGCAGCTCGGGACTAGCGGGAAACGAGCAGTACTTC
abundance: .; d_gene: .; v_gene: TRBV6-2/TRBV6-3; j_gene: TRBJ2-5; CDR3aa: CASEGIEETQYF; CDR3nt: TGTGCCAGCGAGGGGATCGAAGAGACCCAGTACTTC
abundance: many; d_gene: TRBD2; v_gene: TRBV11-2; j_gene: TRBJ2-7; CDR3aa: CASSPVGSGRGSPYEQYF; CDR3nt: TGTGCCAGCAGTCCGGTGGGTAGCGGGAGAGGATCCCCCTACGAGCAGTACTTC
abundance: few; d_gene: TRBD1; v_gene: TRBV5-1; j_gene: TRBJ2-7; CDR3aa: CASRETGGEQYF; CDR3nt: TGCGCCAGCAGGGAAACAGGGGGCGAGCAGTACTTC
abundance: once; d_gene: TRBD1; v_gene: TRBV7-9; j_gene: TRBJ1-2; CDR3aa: CASSKTGGAAYTF; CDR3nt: TGTGCCAGCAGTAAAACAGGGGGCGCGGCCTACACCTTC